Listed below are T cell receptor beta chains from one sample, sequenced in a study of blood T cells in healthy people across ages. TCRdb re-derived calls from the 5' RACE reads in MiXCR, one entry per CDR3 protein. Of around 1,700,000 distinct CDR3 sequences listed, about 30% were seen once; the top ten hold approximately 7.7%. The sample consisted of blood. These receptors originate from a woman aged 30 to 39 in good health. CDR3s include the opening cysteine and the closing phenylalanine or tryptophan. D genes are given only for firm matches.

TRBV5-5	TRBD2	CASSTSSGAYNEQFF
TRBV7-2	.	CASSDGPDTQYF
TRBV12-3/TRBV12-4	TRBD2	CASSLREGGEQYF
TRBV6-2/TRBV6-3	.	CASRENPNSGANVLTF
TRBV11-2	.	CAVAAFSGNTIYF
TRBV15	.	CATSLEGVRGPLPQHF
TRBV14	.	CASSQDLSRAGANVLTF
TRBV25-1	.	CASSERGGYGYTF
TRBV12-3/TRBV12-4	.	CASSRRTDVQYF
TRBV5-1	.	CASSLGRSLVTEAFF
TRBV5-1	.	CASSQPGGANVLTF
TRBV12-3/TRBV12-4	.	CASSPSLEHGYTF
TRBV14	.	CASSHEAPYGSPLHF
TRBV7-9	.	CASSAETEIYGYTF
TRBV5-1	TRBD1	CASRLTGGDNQPQHF